The 11 T cell receptor beta chains listed next were all sequenced from one sample in a study of molecular identifiers for immune sequencing clone quantification. TCRdb re-analysed the PCR reads in MiXCR, keeping a single row per CDR3 protein. In the table there are about 510,000 distinct CDR3 sequences, roughly a fifth of which are singletons. The sequencing sample was made of naive CD8+ T cells from blood, with Jurkat cell RNA spiked in. Subset described: FACS-sorted CD8+CD4-CCR7+CD45RA+ naive T cells. The receptors shown here come from a human donor in good health. Some libraries in this study had Jurkat cell RNA spiked in.

V and J are TRBV10-1 and TRBJ1-1; 7 bases agree with TRBD1. The CDR3 loop spans 14 amino acids. Per germline, CDR1 WNHNN and CDR2 SYGVQD (reference sequence). V lost 2 bases, J lost 5 bases, and 5 bases stayed unmatched. The CDR3 reads CASSENRGGTEAFF. The CDR3, as DNA: TGCGCCAGCAGTGAGAACAGGGGAGGAACTGAAGCTTTCTTT.

This clonotype was seen only a few times. J is TRBJ2-7 and V is TRBV7-6, with TRBD2 matching 8 bases. Germline CDR1 reads SGHVS; CDR2 reads FNYEAQ. J gave up 5 bases and V 4 bases, and 19 bases lay outside the gene matches. This CDR3 is 18 amino acids long. CDR3 DNA: TGTGCCAGCAGCTCGGGGGGGTGGGGGAGAACCCTTATGGACGAGCAGTACTTC. Protein sequence: CASSSGGWGRTLMDEQYF.

This clonotype was counted at least ten times. The chain is built from TRBV6-5 and TRBJ2-3; TRBD2 matches at 11 bases. Per germline, CDR1 MNHEY and CDR2 SVGAGI. The CDR3 totals 16 residues. Unmatched junction bases numbered 3, after V lost 2 bases and J lost 2 bases. The CDR3 protein is CASSYLAGGVTDTQYF. The CDR3 nucleotides read TGTGCCAGCAGTTACCTAGCGGGGGGCGTCACAGATACGCAGTATTTT.

The chain uses TRBV3-2 and TRBJ1-6; TRBD1, the table's D call, lacks a check against the DNA. TRBV3-2 is flagged as a pseudogene. The CDR3 loop spans 14 amino acids. CDR3: CASSRDRDNSPLHF. The DNA of the CDR3 is TGTGCCAGCAGTCGCGACAGGGACAATTCACCCCTCCACTTT.

The chain recombines TRBV27 with TRBJ1-3; 8 bases fit TRBD1. CDR3 length: 15 residues. V was clipped by 3 bases and J by 1 base; unmatched bases: 2. Germline assignment: CDR1 MNHEY and CDR2 SMNVEV (reference sequence). The CDR3 bases are TGTGCCAGCAGTTTTTGGACAGGGTCTGGAAACACCATATATTTT. Translation gives CASSFWTGSGNTIYF.

As regards this clonotype: The junction shows a germline mismatch at one end, possibly a read error. CDR3 in DNA: TGTGCCGGCAGCTTCTCCGGGACACCTGGGTTTGGAGCTTTCTTT. It translates to CAGSFSGTPGFGAFF. The chain recombines TRBV5-4 with TRBJ1-1, with a weak D call TRBD1 (6 bases). Germline lookup yields CDR1 SGHNT and CDR2 YYREEE (reference sequence). The CDR3 is 15 amino acids.

There are many counts of this clonotype. The V call is TRBV6-2 or TRBV6-3, the J call TRBJ2-3, with D possibly TRBD1 on 5 matching bases. The CDR3 loop spans 15 amino acids. Trimming took off 2 bases at V and 0 bases at J, with 9 bases between the two ends. CDR1 is MNHEY, CDR2 SVGEGT, per germline. CDR3 nucleotide sequence: TGTGCCAGCAGTTACAGGGGCTACAGCACAGATACGCAGTATTTT. Encoded protein: CASSYRGYSTDTQYF.

This clonotype was counted ten times or more. The chain recombines TRBV6-2 or TRBV6-3 with TRBJ1-5, with D perhaps TRBD1 (6 bases). Trimming removed 5 bases from V and 5 bases from J, with 10 bases in between. The CDR3 spans 13 residues. Looked up from germline, CDR1 is MNHEY and CDR2 is SVGEGT. The CDR3 bases are TGTGCCAGCAGTACGGGACATTATCAGCCCCAGCATTTT. Its translation: CASSTGHYQPQHF.

This clonotype was recorded at least ten times. The chain couples TRBV6-2 or TRBV6-3 to TRBJ2-7, with 11 bases lining up with TRBD2. The trim removed 6 bases at V and 3 bases at J, leaving 7 bases unmatched. CDR1 and CDR2 (germline): MNHEY, SVGEGT. This CDR3 comprises 15 residues. The CDR3 here is CASSSPLAGDYEQYF. In nucleotides, the CDR3 is TGTGCCAGCAGCTCACCACTAGCGGGGGACTACGAGCAGTACTTC.

The genes are TRBV13 and TRBJ1-1; D is undetermined. Germline V CDR1 and CDR2: PRHDT, FYEKMQ (reference sequence). Trimming shortened V by 4 bases and J by 6 bases, and 15 bases separated the two germline ends. The CDR3 loop spans 14 amino acids. In DNA form, the CDR3 reads TGTGCCAGCAGCTACGGGGTCTTAAAGGCTGAAGCTTTCTTT. It is translated as CASSYGVLKAEAFF.

A remark on this clonotype: At one of its ends the junction is not consistent with the germline gene, which may arise from a read error. The chain couples TRBV4-1 to TRBJ1-3; D remains ambiguous. Germline assignment: CDR1 MGHRA and CDR2 YSYEKL. CDR3 length equals 15 residues. The CDR3, as DNA: TGCGCCAGCAGCCAAGACAGTTCCTCTGGAAACACCATGTATTTT. It encodes CASSQDSSSGNTMYF.